The entry below gives a single TCR beta chain sequence along with its context. Method: immunoSEQ multiplex PCR; TCRdb's copy keeps in-frame clones and lacks some. The table records 130,000 to 150,000 clones, 84% of them present only once. Recruitment covered fewer than 25 US areas and drew participants whose ages spanned about 18 to 95 years. Cohort placement rested on clinical history that participants reported themselves. This sample is drawn from a study of blood T cell repertoires in COVID-19. In the study overall: Both acute and convalescent COVID-19 samples were obtained from the United States, Italy and Spain. From T cells, B-cell-depleted T cells, or PBMCs came the material, which was cDNA or gDNA.

CDR1 and CDR2 from the germline V gene are LGHNA and YSLEER. This CDR3 region has 16 residues. J lost 4 bases, V lost 7 bases, and 15 bases had no gene match. V and J are TRBV4-3 and TRBJ1-1; 7 bases are shared with TRBD1. The sample comprised PBMCs or T cells enriched from blood (not recorded which). This TCR derives from a man aged 35 to 55 with acute COVID-19. The CDR3 protein is CASTDQWGQRATEAFF. For the CDR3, the DNA is TGCGCCAGCACCGACCAGTGGGGACAGCGCGCCACTGAAGCTTTCTTT.